Listed here are 22 T cell receptor beta chains from one sample, sequenced in a study of cytomegalovirus exposure and HLA in healthy donors. It was with 60 Vbeta and 13 Jbeta primers that the PCR ran. Some clones are missing from TCRdb's copy, which holds only in-frame ones; the method was immunoSEQ multiplex PCR. Here the sample spans 100,000 or so clones, around 85% being singletons. Sequenced sample: PBMCs. All receptors derive from a young man in good health and CMV-seropositive.

This clone occurred once. A read error may be the cause here, since a much bigger clone is one base away. This chain links TRBV2 with TRBJ2-7, with D perhaps matching TRBD1 (6 bases). CDR3 length: 12 amino acids. V lost 4 bases, J lost 3 bases, and 7 bases lay in between. Germline CDR1 is SNHLY and CDR2 is FYNNEI. The CDR3 coding sequence is TGTGCCAGCAGTGGCAGGGGCTACGAGCAGTACTTC. It codes for CASSGRGYEQYF.

This clone appeared a few times. This chain joins TRBV7-6 and TRBJ2-3; D may be TRBD1 (7 bases). Germline assignment: CDR1 SGHVS and CDR2 FNYEAQ. The CDR3 extends over 16 amino acids. Deletions cut 4 bases from V and 2 bases from J, with 16 bases between. CDR3 coding DNA: TGTGCCAGCAGCTCAAACCCAGGGGGGTACACAGATACGCAGTATTTT. Its translation: CASSSNPGGYTDTQYF.

The V gene is TRBV5-1, the J gene TRBJ2-3; 8 bases line up with TRBD1. CDR3 length equals 16 residues. Trimming at V came to 7 bases and at J to 0 bases, leaving 10 bases not matched to a gene. Germline assignment: CDR1 SGHRS and CDR2 YFSETQ. The CDR3: CASGGRGLSSTDTQYF. The CDR3 region has the DNA TGCGCCAGCGGGGGCAGGGGGCTTTCTAGCACAGATACGCAGTATTTT.

V gene TRBV19 combines with J gene TRBJ1-5, with 10 bases identical to TRBD1. CDR3 length: 18 amino acids. J gave up 0 bases and V 5 bases, and 10 bases lay outside the gene matches. The germline V gene encodes CDR1 LNHDA and CDR2 SQIVND (reference sequence). In DNA form, the CDR3 reads TGTGCCAGTAGTGTCGGGACAGGGGATCCTCATAGCAATCAGCCCCAGCATTTT. Amino acids: CASSVGTGDPHSNQPQHF.

The rearrangement links TRBV2 to TRBJ1-2, with TRBD1 matching over 9 bases. The CDR3 covers 16 residues. The germline CDR1 and CDR2 sequences are SNHLY and FYNNEI. V was pared by 4 bases and J by 0 bases, with 6 bases of the junction left unmatched. The DNA of the CDR3 is TGTGCCAGCAGTGGATGGACAGGGGTAGCTAACTATGGCTACACCTTC. As protein: CASSGWTGVANYGYTF.

The J gene is TRBJ1-1, the V gene TRBV25-1, with unresolved D. Per germline, CDR1 MGHDK and CDR2 SYGVNS. The CDR3 sequence is 16 residues long. With 3 bases removed from V and 5 bases from J, the gap between germline ends came to 19 bases. CDR3 nucleotide sequence: TGTGCCAGCAGTGAGGTGCGCGGGCCGGTACTAACTGAAGCTTTCTTT. Residues: CASSEVRGPVLTEAFF.

This chain joins TRBV5-4 and TRBJ2-5; TRBD1 matches 9 bases. Trimming cost V 4 bases and J 4 bases; bases outside gene matches: 8. There are 15 residues in the CDR3. Germline V gene lookup returns CDR1 SGHNT and CDR2 YYREEE (reference sequence). The CDR3 sequence is CASSPDRGGRETQYF. As DNA, the CDR3 is TGTGCCAGCAGCCCGGACAGGGGAGGGCGAGAGACCCAGTACTTC.

The chain joins TRBV6-1 to TRBJ1-5; no reliable D call. The CDR3 length is 12 residues. Germline lookup yields CDR1 MNHNS and CDR2 SASEGT. Trimming stripped 10 bases from V and 7 bases from J, with 14 bases between. CDR3 protein: CATSLIPQPQHF. The DNA of the CDR3 is TGTGCCACCTCCCTTATCCCCCAGCCCCAGCATTTT.

The chain uses TRBV4-2 and TRBJ1-4, with D uncertain. This CDR3 region has 14 residues. Trimming took 1 base from V and 8 from J, leaving 11 bases between them. Germline V gives CDR1 LGHNA, CDR2 YNFKEQ. The CDR3 bases are TGTGCCAGCAGCCAAGTTGGAGTCCTCGAAAAACTGTTTTTT. Its translation is CASSQVGVLEKLFF.

This chain connects TRBV10-3 to TRBJ1-6; possibly TRBD1 for D (5 bases). Looked up from germline, CDR1 is ENHRY and CDR2 is SYGVKD. V was shortened by 3 bases and J by 6 bases, with 9 bases between the two germline ends. The CDR3 sequence is 14 residues long. The CDR3 region is CAISEKGSNSPLHF. CDR3 nucleotide sequence: TGTGCCATCAGTGAAAAGGGGTCTAATTCACCCCTCCACTTT.

This clone was observed a single time. The gene calls are TRBV19 and TRBJ1-2; 7 bases map to TRBD1. CDR1 is LNHDA, CDR2 SQIVND, per germline (reference sequence). Trimming removed 2 bases from V and 8 bases from J; junction bases left unmatched: 8. The CDR3 has 14 amino acids. The CDR3 DNA is TGTGCCAGTAGTATAAGCAGGGGGAAAGAAGGCTACACCTTC. Translation: CASSISRGKEGYTF.

The V call is TRBV7-2, the J call TRBJ2-1; 10 bases are shared with TRBD2. Looked up from germline, CDR1 is SGHTA and CDR2 is FQGNSA. Trimming removed 1 base from V and 7 bases from J; junction bases left unmatched: 4. This CDR3 has 15 residues. The CDR3 region is CASSLGSGGHNEQFF. DNA of the CDR3: TGTGCCAGCAGCTTAGGTAGCGGGGGGCATAATGAGCAGTTCTTC.

This sequence joins TRBV29-1 and TRBJ1-4, with 8 bases identical to TRBD1. The CDR3 has 13 amino acids. The ends lost 5 bases at V and 8 bases at J; junction bases unmatched: 7. Germline lookup yields CDR1 SQVTM and CDR2 ANQGSEA. CDR3: CSVCQGAGEKLFF. Here the CDR3 DNA reads TGCAGCGTTTGTCAGGGGGCGGGGGAAAAACTGTTTTTT.

This clone was detected only once. The chain couples TRBV15 to TRBJ2-7, with D hard to call. This CDR3 spans 13 amino acids. V lost 4 bases and J lost 1, with 8 bases in between. The germline gives CDR1 LNHNV, CDR2 YYDKDF (reference sequence). This CDR3 is CATSKDGSYEQYF. Here the CDR3 DNA reads TGTGCCACCAGCAAAGACGGTTCCTACGAGCAGTACTTC.

Only a few counts were recorded for this clone. The chain carries TRBV7-9 and TRBJ2-5; maybe TRBD2 (6 bases). From germline, CDR1 is SEHNR and CDR2 FQNEAQ (reference sequence). The V end lost 0 bases, the J end lost 4 bases, and 15 bases lay between the germline ends. The CDR3 has 16 amino acids. The CDR3 coding sequence is TGTGCCAGCAGCTTAGCGCGGATCGGGAGAGGAGAGACCCAGTACTTC. Translation gives CASSLARIGRGETQYF.

The rearrangement uses TRBV6-1 and TRBJ1-2, with D hard to call. The germline V and J ends were trimmed by 10 bases and 6 bases, with 15 bases remaining between them. The length of the CDR3 is 12 residues. Germline assignment: CDR1 MNHNS and CDR2 SASEGT. The CDR3 DNA reads TGTGCCACCGAATGGGCGCCCGATGGCTACACCTTC. This codes for CATEWAPDGYTF.

The chain links TRBV9 to TRBJ2-5, with 10 bases identical to TRBD1. CDR1 SGDLS and CDR2 YYNGEE come from the germline V gene. The CDR3 sequence is 14 residues long. V lost 2 bases to trimming and J lost 5 bases; unmatched junction nucleotides: 3. Written as DNA, the CDR3 is TGTGCCAGCAGCGTGACAGGGGGCAGGGAGACCCAGTACTTC. Protein product: CASSVTGGRETQYF.

The genes are TRBV6-1 and TRBJ1-5, with 7 bases matching TRBD1. V was clipped by 6 bases and J by 3 bases; unmatched bases: 8. Per the germline V gene, CDR1 is MNHNS and CDR2 is SASEGT. The CDR3 length is 15 residues. The CDR3 region is CASRPRTGVNQPQHF. The CDR3 bases are TGTGCCAGCAGACCTAGGACAGGCGTCAATCAGCCCCAGCATTTT.

The gene calls are TRBV28 and TRBJ2-1; TRBD2 matches 10 bases. The germline V gene has CDR1 MDHEN and CDR2 SYDVKM. The V gene end was trimmed by 6 bases and the J gene end by 5 bases; junction bases not matched to a gene: 7. This CDR3 spans 15 amino acids. CDR3 sequence: CASSLSGGANNEQFF. The CDR3 DNA is TGTGCCAGCAGCCTCAGCGGGGGGGCGAACAATGAGCAGTTCTTC.

The chain couples TRBV5-1 to TRBJ1-1; perhaps TRBD1 as D (5 bases). The V gene's germline CDR1 is SGHRS and CDR2 YFSETQ. The CDR3 is 14 amino acids. Trimming cost V 2 bases and J 8 bases, with 16 bases left between them. The CDR3 coding sequence is TGCGCCAGCAGCTTAATAAAAGGGGATGGCGAAGCTTTCTTT. This gives the protein CASSLIKGDGEAFF.

This clone has more than one count but fewer than ten. This sequence joins TRBV27 and TRBJ1-2; 8 bases align to TRBD1. The junction had 8 bases not matched to a gene; V was cut back by 5 bases and J by 6 bases. The germline gives CDR1 MNHEY, CDR2 SMNVEV (reference sequence). The CDR3 is 14 residues long. As DNA, the CDR3 is TGTGCCAGCAGTCCCCAGGACAGGGTCCATGGCTACACCTTC. It encodes CASSPQDRVHGYTF.

The chain is built from TRBV5-3 and TRBJ2-2; D remains unclear. TRBV5-3 is classed as an ORF, of uncertain function. The V end was cut by 1 base, the J end by 0 bases, with 7 bases between. There are 15 residues in the CDR3. In DNA form, the CDR3 reads TGTGCCAGAAGCTTGTCCCATGCGAACACCGGGGAGCTGTTTTTT. It translates to CARSLSHANTGELFF.